A selection of T cell receptor beta chains follows, all from one sample in a study of T cells in Graves' hyperthyroidism and ophthalmopathy. TCRdb redid the calling of the multiplex PCR reads with MiXCR, one entry per CDR3 protein. The sample yields a few hundred thousand distinct CDR3 sequences, under 25% seen once. The specimen was blood. The source of these receptors is a man younger than 35 with Graves' hyperthyroidism. Both conserved end residues are part of each CDR3. The D gene is left open where the match is weak. Some rows have no size entry. The others give once, few or many, or a class for an expanded clone.

size,J,V,D,DNA,CDR3
few,TRBJ1-2,TRBV28,-,TGTGCCAGCGGCCAACTTCCCGGGCCGCTCTCCGGCTACACCTTC,CASGQLPGPLSGYTF
-,TRBJ2-6,TRBV19,-,TGTGCCAGTAGTATGGGGCGGACCTCTGGGGCCAACGTCCTGACTTTC,CASSMGRTSGANVLTF
-,TRBJ2-7,TRBV25-1,-,TGTGCCAGCAGTGCTCTGGGTCCCGGGACGGGAACCTACGAGCAGTACTTC,CASSALGPGTGTYEQYF
many,TRBJ1-1,TRBV5-1,-,TGCGCCAGCAGCTTGGGTGTGGGGGCGAGCACTGAAGCTTTCTTT,CASSLGVGASTEAFF
many,TRBJ2-7,TRBV12-5,-,TGTGCTAGTGGTTACGGCTACGAGCAGTACTTC,CASGYGYEQYF
few,TRBJ2-5,TRBV12-3/TRBV12-4,-,TGTGCCAGCAGTTTGTCCCTTCGGGAGACCCAGTACTTC,CASSLSLRETQYF
many,TRBJ2-5,TRBV6-5,-,TGTGCCAGCAGTTACTCAGTAGGGCCAGGCGAAGAGACCCAGTACTTC,CASSYSVGPGEETQYF
-,TRBJ1-1,TRBV5-1,TRBD1,TGCGCCAGCAGGAAGGGGGCGACGAACACTGAAGCTTTCTTT,CASRKGATNTEAFF
-,TRBJ2-5,TRBV5-1,TRBD2,TGCGCCAGCGGCTCCCGGACTAGCGGGGGTGAGGAGACCCAGTACTTC,CASGSRTSGGEETQYF
many,TRBJ1-2,TRBV19,-,TGTGCCAGTAGTCCAGGACAGACTAACTATGGCTACACCTTC,CASSPGQTNYGYTF
few,TRBJ2-5,TRBV3-1,-,TGTGCCAGCAGCGATGTATGGAAGACCCAGTACTTC,CASSDVWKTQYF
many,TRBJ2-5,TRBV7-7,TRBD1,TGTGCCAGCAGCCTTGACAGGGGCCTCGGGGAGACCCAGTACTTC,CASSLDRGLGETQYF
few,TRBJ1-2,TRBV5-5,TRBD1,TGTGCCAGCACCCAATGGACAGGGGGCAATGGCTACACCTTC,CASTQWTGGNGYTF
many,TRBJ2-7,TRBV6-5,TRBD2,TGTGCCAGCAGTTACTCTCCTAGCGGGTACGAGCAGTACTTC,CASSYSPSGYEQYF
-,TRBJ2-7,TRBV2,-,TGTGCCAGCAGCGGGCAGCCGGGGCGCGGGGAGCAGTACTTC,CASSGQPGRGEQYF
-,TRBJ2-7,TRBV27,TRBD1,TGTGCCAGCATGACAGGGGAATACGAGCAGTACTTC,CASMTGEYEQYF
-,TRBJ1-1,TRBV4-2,TRBD1,TGTGCCAGCAGCCAGACGGGACAGATGAACACTGAAGCTTTCTTT,CASSQTGQMNTEAFF
many,TRBJ1-2,TRBV4-1,-,TGCGCCAGCAGCCAAGTAAGGGGCATAAACTATGGCTACACCTTC,CASSQVRGINYGYTF
many,TRBJ2-5,TRBV12-3/TRBV12-4,-,TGTGCCAGTAAACAGGGAAAGGGGGAGACCCAGTACTTC,CASKQGKGETQYF
many,TRBJ2-4,TRBV29-1,-,TGCAGCGGAAAGACTAGATCCAAAAACATTCAGTACTTC,CSGKTRSKNIQYF
many,TRBJ1-5,TRBV11-2,TRBD1,TGTGCCAGCAGCTTGGGACAGGGGCACCAGCATTTT,CASSLGQGHQHF
-,TRBJ2-4,TRBV4-1,-,TGCGCCAGCAGCCAAGTTGTCTCGGGGAGGCGGGCCAAAAACATTCAGTACTTC,CASSQVVSGRRAKNIQYF
many,TRBJ1-3,TRBV20-1,-,TGCAGTGCTAGAGCTTCAGGGAACACCATATATTTT,CSARASGNTIYF
many,TRBJ2-2,TRBV24-1,-,TGTGCCACCAGTGATTTGAGGGACACCGGGGAGCTGTTTTTT,CATSDLRDTGELFF
many,TRBJ1-2,TRBV5-6,-,TGTGCCAGCAGCCTAGCTACGCCTACAGGGAATCCAGTGGCGGGCTACACCTTC,CASSLATPTGNPVAGYTF
many,TRBJ1-1,TRBV27,TRBD1,TGTGCCAGCAGATGGACAGGGGATCTGAACACTGAAGCTTTCTTT,CASRWTGDLNTEAFF
-,TRBJ2-5,TRBV11-2,TRBD1,TGTGCCAGCAGCCGGAAGACAGGGATACAATCGGAGACCCAGTACTTC,CASSRKTGIQSETQYF
many,TRBJ1-2,TRBV9,TRBD1,TGTGCCAGCAGCGTAGCACCAGGGGGTAAAGGGTCACTTAACTATGGCTACACCTTC,CASSVAPGGKGSLNYGYTF
few,TRBJ1-2,TRBV18,-,TGTGCCAGCTCACCACAGGGACCTGGGCGAGGCTACACCTTC,CASSPQGPGRGYTF
-,TRBJ2-4,TRBV5-5,-,TGTGCCAGCAGCTTGTCAAGGGGTAGTGCCAAAAACATTCAGTACTTC,CASSLSRGSAKNIQYF
many,TRBJ1-1,TRBV12-3/TRBV12-4,-,TGTGCCAGCAGTCCCCAAGGGACTGAAGCTTTCTTT,CASSPQGTEAFF
many,TRBJ1-2,TRBV19,-,TGTGCCAGTAGTGCCTCAGGCACCCACGGCTACACCTTC,CASSASGTHGYTF